One and the same sample provided the 32 T cell receptor beta chains below, sequenced in a study of OX40 agonist ivuxolimab in advanced cancers. Method: immunoSEQ multiplex PCR; TCRdb's copy keeps in-frame clones and lacks some. In the table there are 55,000 to 75,000 clones, about four fifths of which are singletons. The sample in question was CD4+ or CD8+ T cells sorted from blood, obtained in a trial of the OX40 agonist ivuxolimab. All receptors derive from an adult with an advanced solid tumor such as melanoma, head and neck, liver or kidney cancer.

V is TRBV7-8 and J is TRBJ2-7; 10 positions match TRBD1. V lost 7 bases and J lost 3; bases outside the gene matches: 15. The CDR3 sequence is 17 residues long. Germline CDR1 and CDR2: SGHVS and FQNEAQ. Here the CDR3 reads CASTLGGQGGTYYEQYF. The CDR3 region has the DNA TGTGCCAGCACCCTCGGCGGACAGGGGGGAACCTACTACGAGCAGTACTTC.

CDR3 in DNA: TGTGCCAGCAGCCTCCAAGTGACAGGGTTCGGTGGCTACACCTTC. Translation gives CASSLQVTGFGGYTF. The chain has TRBV6-5 and TRBJ1-2; 7 bases align to TRBD1. The J segment lost 7 bases and the V segment lost 6 bases, leaving 14 bases of the junction unmatched. This CDR3 contains 15 residues. Germline V lookup: CDR1 MNHEY, CDR2 SVGAGI.

This chain joins TRBV19 and TRBJ1-5; D not resolved. The V gene's germline CDR1 is LNHDA and CDR2 SQIVND (reference sequence). The CDR3 is made up of 14 amino acids. Trimming took 1 base from V and 7 from J, leaving 11 bases between them. The DNA of the CDR3 is TGTGCCAGTAGTATAGGAGGTTCGGGGCAGCCCCAGCATTTT. Its protein is CASSIGGSGQPQHF.

J is TRBJ1-2 and V is TRBV5-6; no reliable D call. The CDR3 runs 14 residues. Deletions cut 5 bases from V and 6 bases from J, with 17 bases between. CDR1 is SGHDT, CDR2 YYEEEE, per germline. CDR3 protein: CASRSWWGGHGYTF. In DNA, the CDR3 is TGTGCCAGCAGGTCATGGTGGGGAGGGCATGGCTACACCTTC.

This rearrangement joins TRBV5-4 to TRBJ1-1; 10 bases line up with TRBD1. The CDR3 is 14 residues long. The trim removed 3 bases at V and 4 bases at J, leaving 3 bases unmatched. Germline V gene sequence: CDR1 SGHNT, CDR2 YYREEE (reference sequence). This CDR3 is CASSSGQGTTEAFF. Written as DNA, the CDR3 is TGTGCCAGCAGCTCGGGACAGGGGACCACTGAAGCTTTCTTT. The full variable domain, rest sourced from reference TRBV5-4 and TRBJ1-1, is ETGVTQSPTHLIKTRGQQVTLRCSSQSGHNTVSWYQQALGQGPQFIFQYYREEENGRGNFPPRFSGLQFPNYSSELNVNALELDDSALYLCASSSGQGTTEAFFGQGTRLTVV.

The CDR3 coding sequence is TGCGCCAGCAGCCAAGATTGGACAGGAAACTACAATGAGCAGTTCTTC. Amino acids: CASSQDWTGNYNEQFF. The V gene is TRBV4-3, the J gene TRBJ2-1, with 7 positions matching TRBD1. The germline gives CDR1 LGHNA, CDR2 YSLEER. This CDR3 has 16 amino acids. The junction had 5 bases not matched to a gene; V was cut back by 0 bases and J by 3 bases.

The chain employs TRBV7-3 and TRBJ2-3; perhaps TRBD2 as D (6 bases). The CDR3 loop spans 12 amino acids. The germline V gene encodes CDR1 SGHTA and CDR2 FQGTGA. V dropped 4 bases and J dropped 11 bases, with 13 bases sitting between them. CDR3 in DNA: TGTGCCAGCAGCTCGGAGGGGTTCGGGCAGTATTTT. This translates into CASSSEGFGQYF.

The V call is TRBV30, the J call TRBJ2-7; tentatively, D is TRBD2 (5 bases). CDR1 is GTSNPN and CDR2 is SVGIG in the germline V gene (reference sequence). The germline V and J ends were trimmed by 4 bases and 2 bases, with 12 bases remaining between them. CDR3 length: 13 residues. The chain's CDR3 is CAWMRSGTYEQYF. The CDR3 nucleotides read TGTGCCTGGATGCGGAGCGGAACCTACGAGCAGTACTTC.

This chain links TRBV4-2 with TRBJ1-2; no firm D call. Deletions cut 3 bases from V and 2 bases from J, with 10 bases between. Germline CDR1 is LGHNA and CDR2 is YNFKEQ. The CDR3 is 14 amino acids. In DNA form, the CDR3 reads TGTGCCAGCAGCCAGGCCCAAGGGAACTATGGCTACACCTTC. Translated: CASSQAQGNYGYTF.

V is TRBV6-1 and J is TRBJ2-1; D gene uncertain. Germline V gene data show CDR1 as MNHNS and CDR2 as SASEGT. Trimming pared 5 bases from V and 9 bases from J, leaving 11 bases between. CDR3 size: 12 residues. This CDR3 reads CASSLQPPEQFF. CDR3 DNA: TGTGCCAGCAGTTTACAACCCCCTGAGCAGTTCTTC.

The V and J genes are TRBV6-1 and TRBJ2-3, with D perhaps matching TRBD2 (6 bases). Germline V gives CDR1 MNHNS, CDR2 SASEGT. V gave up 3 bases and J gave up 3 bases, with 13 bases separating them. The CDR3 totals 15 residues. The CDR3 bases are TGTGCCAGCAGTGAGGGGCTAGCGAGTACAGATACGCAGTATTTT. Translation: CASSEGLASTDTQYF.

In its sample, this clone was seen a few times. This chain links TRBV12-5 with TRBJ2-3, with D unclear. The CDR3 has 16 residues. Between the trimmed V and J ends, which lost 2 bases and 1 base, there was a span of 13 bases. CDR1 LGHNT and CDR2 FRNRAP come from the germline V gene. CDR3 region: CASGLITGVGTDTQYF. CDR3 bases: TGTGCTAGTGGTTTGATAACTGGGGTAGGCACAGATACGCAGTATTTT.

The chain couples TRBV27 to TRBJ2-4; no clear D. CDR1 and CDR2 from the germline V gene are MNHEY and SMNVEV (reference sequence). This CDR3 has 15 residues. Trimming took 2 bases from V and 0 from J, leaving 8 bases between them. CDR3 region: CASSLGTEAKNIQYF. The CDR3 nucleotides read TGTGCCAGCAGTTTAGGAACGGAAGCCAAAAACATTCAGTACTTC.

The chain combines TRBV28 with TRBJ2-3; 7 bases align to TRBD1. J was trimmed by 1 base and V by 4 bases; bases with no gene match: 8. Germline lookup yields CDR1 MDHEN and CDR2 SYDVKM. CDR3 length: 16 residues. The CDR3 nucleotides read TGTGCCAGCAGTTCCCCGACCGACAGGGGCACAGATACGCAGTATTTT. As protein: CASSSPTDRGTDTQYF.

This clone was seen a single time. The chain couples TRBV5-1 to TRBJ1-2; D is perhaps TRBD1 (6 bases). Trimming cost V 5 bases and J 1 base, with 15 bases left between them. The CDR3 covers 15 residues. Germline V lookup: CDR1 SGHRS, CDR2 YFSETQ. The CDR3 DNA reads TGCGCCAGCAGTTACGACGGGACATTTAACTATGGCTACACCTTC. Amino acids: CASSYDGTFNYGYTF.

V usage is TRBV5-1 and J usage is TRBJ1-2; D call uncertain. Germline V CDR1 and CDR2: SGHRS, YFSETQ. V dropped 5 bases and J dropped 6 bases, with 14 bases sitting between them. This CDR3 spans 13 amino acids. CDR3 in amino acids: CASSLQAGNGYTF. CDR3 nucleotides: TGCGCCAGCAGTCTCCAGGCGGGGAATGGCTACACCTTC.

This sequence joins TRBV7-2 and TRBJ2-2, with D unclear. The germline V gene has CDR1 SGHTA and CDR2 FQGNSA. This CDR3 region has 13 residues. V was pared by 5 bases and J by 7 bases, with 11 bases between. This CDR3 reads CASSRARSGELFF. The CDR3 DNA follows: TGTGCCAGCAGCAGAGCCCGCAGCGGGGAGCTGTTTTTT.

V usage is TRBV6-6 and J usage is TRBJ2-5; D possibly corresponds to TRBD2 (7 bases). Germline-derived CDR1 and CDR2 are MNHNY and SVGAGI (reference sequence). Deletions cut 7 bases from V and 5 bases from J, with 17 bases between. The CDR3 contains 14 residues. This CDR3 reads CASTPGVGGETQYF. In DNA form, the CDR3 reads TGTGCCAGCACCCCAGGGGTGGGGGGGGAGACCCAGTACTTC.

CDR3 amino acids: CASSPRLALGHIQYF. CDR3 DNA sequence: TGTGCCAGCTCACCAAGGCTCGCCCTAGGGCATATTCAGTACTTC. The chain employs TRBV18 and TRBJ2-4; D call uncertain. The CDR3 contains 15 residues. V was shortened by 2 bases and J by 10 bases, with 18 bases between the two germline ends. Germline CDR1 KGHSH, CDR2 LQKENI.

This clone has only one observation. The rearrangement joins TRBV7-2 to TRBJ2-2; no firm D call. The CDR3 has 13 amino acids. Germline CDR1 and CDR2: SGHTA and FQGNSA. V lost 0 bases to trimming and J lost 4 bases, with 3 bases between them. This CDR3 reads CASSLALTGELFF. CDR3 in DNA: TGTGCCAGCAGCTTAGCCCTCACCGGGGAGCTGTTTTTT.

In its sample, this clone was seen a few times. This chain joins TRBV6-1 and TRBJ2-7; 12 nucleotides align to TRBD2. The junction had 5 bases not matched to a gene; V was cut back by 0 bases and J by 5 bases. Per the germline V gene, CDR1 is MNHNS and CDR2 is SASEGT. The CDR3 length is 16 residues. The CDR3 DNA sequence: TGTGCCAGCAGTGAAGCGCTAGCGGGGGGGCGGAACGAGCAGTACTTC. Protein product: CASSEALAGGRNEQYF.

V gene TRBV15 combines with J gene TRBJ2-3, with D tentatively TRBD2 (6 bases). Germline V gene lookup returns CDR1 LNHNV and CDR2 YYDKDF (reference sequence). CDR3 length: 15 residues. Trimming left V 4 bases short and J 0 bases short, with 11 bases between. The CDR3 DNA reads TGTGCCACCAGCAAAGGGAGCGGGAGCACAGATACGCAGTATTTT. It yields the protein CATSKGSGSTDTQYF.

The genes are TRBV30 and TRBJ1-4, with D perhaps matching TRBD1 (6 bases). CDR3 length: 13 amino acids. Trimming took off 3 bases at V and 8 bases at J, with 13 bases between the two ends. In germline, CDR1 is GTSNPN, CDR2 SVGIG (reference sequence). For the CDR3, the DNA is TGTGCCTGGAGAGCAACAGGGAGGGAAAAACTGTTTTTT. As protein: CAWRATGREKLFF. The variable domain in full, completed from reference TRBV30 and TRBJ1-4, reads SQTIHQWPATLVQPVGSPLSLECTVEGTSNPNLYWYRQAAGRGLQLLFYSVGIGQISSEVPQNLSASRPQDRQFILSSKKLLLSDSGFYLCAWRATGREKLFFGSGTQLSVL.

This chain uses TRBV5-4 with TRBJ2-7; a weak D match, TRBD1 (5 bases). The CDR3 is made up of 14 amino acids. The germline CDR1 and CDR2 sequences are SGHNT and YYREEE (reference sequence). V lost 4 bases to trimming and J lost 1 base, with 12 bases between them. CDR3 region: CASSPGHPSYEQYF. CDR3 sequence (DNA): TGTGCCAGCAGCCCAGGACACCCTTCCTACGAGCAGTACTTC.

This clone was detected once. The chain uses TRBV30 and TRBJ2-2; D not resolved. V was cut by 0 bases and J by 2 bases, with 4 bases left in between. CDR1 is GTSNPN, CDR2 SVGIG, per germline (reference sequence). The CDR3 runs to 13 residues. The DNA for the CDR3 is TGTGCCTGGAGTGTACCCAACACCGGGGAGCTGTTTTTT. It codes for CAWSVPNTGELFF.

The V and J genes are TRBV15 and TRBJ1-1, with D possibly matching TRBD1 (6 bases). The germline CDR1 and CDR2 sequences are LNHNV and YYDKDF (reference sequence). The CDR3 length is 16 residues. The V and J ends lost 7 bases and 1 base respectively, with 19 bases between them. The CDR3 loop is CATNPRGDEWNTEAFF. The CDR3 bases are TGTGCCACCAACCCGAGGGGGGACGAGTGGAACACTGAAGCTTTCTTT. The full variable domain, rest sourced from reference TRBV15 and TRBJ1-1, is DAMVIQNPRYQVTQFGKPVTLSCSQTLNHNVMYWYQQKSSQAPKLLFHYYDKDFNNEADTPDNFQSRRPNTSFCFLDIRSPGLGDTAMYLCATNPRGDEWNTEAFFGQGTRLTVV.

The chain is built from TRBV11-2 and TRBJ1-5; D call uncertain. CDR1 is SGHAT, CDR2 FQNNGV, per germline. The CDR3 spans 13 residues. The V end lost 5 bases, the J end lost 5 bases, and 10 bases lay between the germline ends. The CDR3: CASSPNRDQPQHF. The CDR3 nucleotides are TGTGCCAGCAGCCCCAACAGAGATCAGCCCCAGCATTTT.

This clone was seen more than once but under ten times. The chain couples TRBV9 to TRBJ1-3; no reliable D call. V lost 4 bases and J 1 base, leaving 15 bases between the germline ends. The CDR3 has 16 amino acids. Germline CDR1 is SGDLS and CDR2 is YYNGEE. The CDR3 sequence: CASSKTQVFSGNTIYF. The DNA for the CDR3 is TGTGCCAGCAGCAAAACGCAGGTGTTTTCTGGAAACACCATATATTTT.

In DNA, the CDR3 is TGTGCCAGTACCGACGGGAGATTAACCGGCTACACCTTC. Translation gives CASTDGRLTGYTF. The V and J genes are TRBV19 and TRBJ1-2; D gene ambiguous. From germline, CDR1 is LNHDA and CDR2 SQIVND (reference sequence). The CDR3 extends over 13 amino acids. V dropped 7 bases and J dropped 8 bases, with 17 bases sitting between them. Variable domain in full (rest from reference TRBV19 and TRBJ1-2): DGGITQSPKYLFRKEGQNVTLSCEQNLNHDAMYWYRQDPGQGLRLIYYSQIVNDFQKGDIAEGYSVSREKKESFPLTVTSAQKNPTAFYLCASTDGRLTGYTFGSGTRLTVV.

The gene calls are TRBV30 and TRBJ2-7; perhaps D is TRBD1 or TRBD2 (6 bases each). The germline CDR1 and CDR2 sequences are GTSNPN and SVGIG (reference sequence). There are 12 residues in the CDR3. The V end was cut by 2 bases, the J end by 4 bases, with 9 bases between. The DNA for the CDR3 is TGTGCCTGGAGTAGGGGGGCATACGAGCAGTACTTC. Protein sequence: CAWSRGAYEQYF.

This clone was detected a few times. The chain has TRBV19 and TRBJ2-1; D ambiguous. This CDR3 region has 13 residues. CDR1 is LNHDA and CDR2 is SQIVND in the germline V gene (reference sequence). V was pared by 8 bases and J by 4 bases, with 12 bases between. The CDR3 nucleotides are TGTGCCAGTTCTCGGCTCGTTTACAATGAGCAGTTCTTC. Its protein is CASSRLVYNEQFF.

J is TRBJ2-3 and V is TRBV5-1, with 7 bases fitting TRBD2. This CDR3 is built from 15 residues. Germline V CDR1 and CDR2: SGHRS, YFSETQ. Germline trimming cut 5 bases from V and 3 bases from J; bases unmatched to any gene: 9. This CDR3 is CASSETGGSTDTQYF. The CDR3 nucleotides are TGCGCCAGCAGTGAAACCGGGGGGAGTACAGATACGCAGTATTTT. Drawing the rest from reference TRBV5-1 and TRBJ2-3, the complete variable domain is KAGVTQTPRYLIKTRGQQVTLSCSPISGHRSVSWYQQTPGQGLQFLFEYFSETQRNKGNFPGRFSGRQFSNSRSEMNVSTLELGDSALYLCASSETGGSTDTQYFGPGTRLTVL.